A selection of T cell receptor beta chains follows, all from one sample in a study of post-analysis software for immune sequencing data. TCRdb passed the PCR reads through MiXCR, listing each CDR3 protein once. This sample carries roughly 410,000 distinct CDR3 sequences, around a third of them seen once, and the ten largest clones take around 15%. Sequencing was carried out using blood. These receptors all come from a girl aged 5-17 years with multiple sclerosis. The CDR3 runs from the conserved cysteine through the conserved F or W. The order of the fields is V gene, J gene, CDR3 protein.

TRBV12-3/TRBV12-4	TRBJ2-7	CASSFRGEQYF
TRBV19	TRBJ2-7	CASSMDRVANTYEQYF
TRBV20-1	TRBJ1-2	CSARDIRGQGAINYGYTF
TRBV24-1	TRBJ2-2	CATSDDGPFGELFF
TRBV10-3	TRBJ1-2	CAISESGGYTF
TRBV29-1	TRBJ2-3	CSVVWTSPLSTDTQYF
TRBV7-2	TRBJ2-5	CASSLVGGEETQYF
TRBV6-5	TRBJ2-4	CASSSGFHIQYF
TRBV9	TRBJ1-5	CASSVGGRGYDQPQHF
TRBV4-2	TRBJ2-1	CASSQDRALDEQFF
TRBV29-1	TRBJ2-3	CSVESGGVVDTQYF
TRBV27	TRBJ2-1	CASRTVGGSPGNEQFF
TRBV5-1	TRBJ2-1	CASSWWGPDNEQFF
TRBV27	TRBJ2-1	CASSGYTGGPYYNEQFF
TRBV9	TRBJ2-3	CASSPGTTVDTQYF
TRBV29-1	TRBJ1-1	CSVLQGAEAFF
TRBV20-1	TRBJ2-5	CSAVQETQYF
TRBV6-5	TRBJ2-7	CASSSRTPPYEQYF
TRBV7-3	TRBJ1-6	CASSLYRDNSPLHF
TRBV28	TRBJ2-1	CASSLLRGNEQFF
TRBV5-1	TRBJ2-1	CAGPSGAYNEQFF
TRBV6-5	TRBJ2-1	CASSYSKGNEQFF
TRBV28	TRBJ2-5	CASSLTYQEETQYF
TRBV9	TRBJ1-6	CASSGGTLSPLHF
TRBV28	TRBJ2-5	CASRLQRRETQYF
TRBV10-3	TRBJ2-1	CTISLGLAGGSYNEQFF
TRBV11-2	TRBJ2-1	CASSFKNEQFF
TRBV29-1	TRBJ1-5	CSVTDSAGDQPQHF
TRBV5-1	TRBJ2-3	CASSFGQASTDTQYF
TRBV4-1	TRBJ2-7	CASSQDQSPGEQYF
TRBV7-9	TRBJ2-7	CASSPSASGGRSSYEQYF
TRBV7-2	TRBJ1-2	CASSAGTGLGYTF
TRBV5-6	TRBJ1-2	CASSFRSDTYGYTF
TRBV7-9	TRBJ1-5	CASSLSGGAIQPQHF
TRBV25-1	TRBJ2-1	CASSEWEAGQGALDEQFF
TRBV5-4	TRBJ2-7	CASSLGSGIRSYEQYF
TRBV6-2/TRBV6-3	TRBJ2-7	CASSYLSDGYSYEQYF
TRBV5-1	TRBJ2-1	CASSTSPQGAMGNEQFF
TRBV19	TRBJ2-1	CASSRRTGTMNEQFF
TRBV10-3	TRBJ2-1	CAISDHPGQGDPHNEQFF
TRBV4-1	TRBJ2-5	CASSISSGGIYNEQYF
TRBV10-3	TRBJ2-3	CAIAQTSGGSTDTQYF
TRBV11-2	TRBJ2-7	CASSSLRQSYEQYF
TRBV11-3	TRBJ2-2	CASILHPQENTGELFF
TRBV5-1	TRBJ1-2	CASSFGQAARYGYTF
TRBV12-3/TRBV12-4	TRBJ2-3	CASSLKGTQYF
TRBV9	TRBJ2-5	CASSPRGGPETQYF
TRBV4-2	TRBJ2-3	CASSHTRTDTQYF
TRBV12-3/TRBV12-4	TRBJ1-5	CASSLAGDNQPQHF
TRBV12-3/TRBV12-4	TRBJ2-3	CASSLGAPDTDTQYF
TRBV12-3/TRBV12-4	TRBJ2-2	CASSLEGWAGELFF
TRBV11-2	TRBJ1-2	CASSSMDGYGYTF
TRBV10-2	TRBJ2-5	CASRKHTASGQGETQYF
TRBV28	TRBJ2-7	CASSHRGVERYF
TRBV11-2	TRBJ1-1	CASSPLVGNTEAFF